Each of the 8 T cell receptor beta chains below was sequenced from the same sample in a study of T-cell memory formation after mild COVID-19. In TCRdb, the 5' RACE reads were re-called with MiXCR into one record per CDR3 protein. The sample consists of about 84,000 distinct CDR3 sequences, about 15% of them appearing once. Sequenced material: PBMCs or a T cell subset sorted from them (not recorded which). Every receptor here comes from an adult woman who had mild COVID-19 (a few samples of this study predate the infection). Cell type and time point are not known.

The J gene is TRBJ2-3, the V gene TRBV29-1; possible D gene TRBD2, 6 bases. This CDR3 comprises 11 residues. Trimming cost V 7 bases and J 3 bases, with 8 bases left between them. The V gene's germline CDR1 is SQVTM and CDR2 ANQGSEA. The CDR3 DNA reads as TGCAGCGGGAGGGCGACAGATACGCAGTATTTT. The encoded protein is CSGRATDTQYF.

This rearrangement joins TRBV12-3 or TRBV12-4 to TRBJ2-7, with TRBD2 matching 10 bases. V dropped 4 bases and J dropped 7; count of bases not matched to a gene: 7. The CDR3 extends over 14 amino acids. The CDR3 loop reads CASSSLAGVREQYF. The CDR3 DNA sequence: TGTGCCAGCAGTTCTCTAGCGGGGGTTCGGGAGCAGTACTTC.

This chain connects TRBV15 to TRBJ2-4; D may be TRBD2 (5 bases). Per the germline V gene, CDR1 is LNHNV and CDR2 is YYDKDF (reference sequence). The V gene lost 0 bases and the J gene lost 4 bases, with 16 bases spanning the gap. CDR3 length: 17 amino acids. The CDR3 nucleotides are TGTGCCACCAGCAGAGACTCGATTGACTACCTTAAAAACATTCAGTACTTC. Translation: CATSRDSIDYLKNIQYF. The variable domain in full, with the rest retrieved from reference TRBV15 and TRBJ2-4, is DAMVIQNPRYQVTQFGKPVTLSCSQTLNHNVMYWYQQKSSQAPKLLFHYYDKDFNNEADTPDNFQSRRPNTSFCFLDIRSPGLGDTAMYLCATSRDSIDYLKNIQYFGAGTRLSVL.

This clonotype was seen many times. The chain carries TRBV6-4 and TRBJ2-2; D unclear. The CDR3 consists of 14 residues. V gave up 2 bases and J gave up 7 bases, with 11 bases separating them. In germline, CDR1 is MRHNA, CDR2 SNTAGT. Here the CDR3 reads CASSDREWSGELFF. In DNA, the CDR3 is TGTGCCAGCAGTGACAGGGAATGGAGCGGGGAGCTGTTTTTT.

The J gene is TRBJ2-3, the V gene TRBV5-6; 7 bases are a match to TRBD2. Germline assignment: CDR1 SGHDT and CDR2 YYEEEE. The CDR3 runs to 16 residues. The V and J ends lost 4 bases and 3 bases, in that order; junction bases with no gene match: 11. CDR3: CASSVRGGGGTDTQYF. The CDR3 bases are TGTGCCAGCAGCGTGCGGGGCGGGGGAGGAACAGATACGCAGTATTTT.

This clonotype was seen a few times. The chain has TRBV27 and TRBJ2-2; 9 positions match TRBD2. This CDR3 spans 15 amino acids. Germline V CDR1 and CDR2: MNHEY, SMNVEV (reference sequence). Unmatched junction bases numbered 5, after V lost 5 bases and J lost 4 bases. CDR3 nucleotide sequence: TGTGCCAGCAGTCCCTTAGCGGGGGTCACCGGGGAGCTGTTTTTT. Translated, it gives CASSPLAGVTGELFF.

This clonotype was detected a few times. V gene TRBV29-1 combines with J gene TRBJ2-7, with D possibly being TRBD1 (5 bases). The ends were cut back, 3 bases at V and 3 bases at J, with 21 bases in the middle. The germline CDR1 and CDR2 sequences are SQVTM and ANQGSEA. This CDR3 has 16 amino acids. DNA of the CDR3: TGCAGCGTTGAGTTCGGTGGGCAGGGAAGGGACTACGAGCAGTACTTC. Its translation is CSVEFGGQGRDYEQYF.

The chain carries TRBV28 and TRBJ2-3; D uncertain. Germline V gene sequence: CDR1 MDHEN, CDR2 SYDVKM. V lost 4 bases to trimming and J lost 0 bases, with 14 bases between them. The length of the CDR3 is 16 residues. The CDR3 here is CASSWATHGSTDTQYF. Written as DNA, the CDR3 is TGTGCCAGCAGTTGGGCTACCCATGGGAGCACAGATACGCAGTATTTT.